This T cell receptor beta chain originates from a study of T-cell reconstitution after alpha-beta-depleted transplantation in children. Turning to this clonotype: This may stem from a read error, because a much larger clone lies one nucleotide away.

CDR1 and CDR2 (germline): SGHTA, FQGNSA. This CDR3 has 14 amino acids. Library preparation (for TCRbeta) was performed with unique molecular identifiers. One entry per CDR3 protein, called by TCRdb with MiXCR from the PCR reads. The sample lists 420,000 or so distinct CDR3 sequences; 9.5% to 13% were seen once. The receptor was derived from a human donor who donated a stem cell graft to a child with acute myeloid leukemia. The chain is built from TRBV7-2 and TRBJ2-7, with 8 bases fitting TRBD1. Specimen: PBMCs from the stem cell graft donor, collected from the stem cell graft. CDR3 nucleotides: TGTGCCCGCAGCTTGCAGACAGGGGTATACGAGCAGTACTTC. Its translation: CARSLQTGVYEQYF. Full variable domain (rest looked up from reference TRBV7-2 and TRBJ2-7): GAGVSQSPSNKVTEKGKDVELRCDPISGHTALYWYRQSLGQGLEFLIYFQGNSAPDKSGLPSDRFSAERTGGSVSTLTIQRTQQEDSAVYLCARSLQTGVYEQYFGPGTRLTVT.